What follows are 5 T cell receptor beta chains derived from one specimen sequenced in a study of T cells in Graves' hyperthyroidism and ophthalmopathy. Amplification of TCR beta CDR3 regions used RNA as the template. An initial round of RT-PCR targeting the TCR CDR3 relied on the HTBI primer set. TCRdb recomputed calls from the multiplex PCR reads with MiXCR, one row per CDR3 protein. The data show under 750,000 distinct CDR3 sequences, 18% seen once. Sequenced input: blood. The receptors here all came from a woman aged 45-65 years with Graves' hyperthyroidism that later progressed to Graves' ophthalmopathy.

This clonotype occurred a few times. The chain carries TRBV6-1 and TRBJ2-1, with D unclear. V shed 6 bases and J shed 6 bases, with 6 bases lying between them. There are 11 residues in the CDR3. Germline V CDR1 and CDR2: MNHNS, SASEGT. Here the CDR3 reads CASRKGNEQFF. As DNA, the CDR3 is TGTGCCAGCAGAAAGGGCAATGAGCAGTTCTTC.

The rearrangement joins TRBV19 to TRBJ2-2; D call uncertain. The V end lost 7 bases, the J end lost 3 bases, and 9 bases lay between the germline ends. Germline V gives CDR1 LNHDA, CDR2 SQIVND (reference sequence). The CDR3 is 13 residues long. The CDR3 protein is CASTEFYTGELFF. The DNA of the CDR3 is TGTGCCAGTACCGAATTCTACACCGGGGAGCTGTTTTTT.

This clonotype showed up many times. The V gene is TRBV20-1, the J gene TRBJ1-1; D is unclear. V lost 1 base to trimming and J lost 11 bases, with 8 bases between them. The CDR3 runs to 10 residues. Looked up from germline, CDR1 is DFQATT and CDR2 is SNEGSKA (reference sequence). DNA for the CDR3: TGCAGTGCTAGAGCGGCCGAGGCTTTCTTT. This encodes CSARAAEAFF.

The V gene is TRBV10-3, the J gene TRBJ2-2; a possible D gene is TRBD1 (5 bases). Trimming pared 0 bases from V and 7 bases from J, leaving 15 bases between. CDR3 length: 16 amino acids. The germline V gene encodes CDR1 ENHRY and CDR2 SYGVKD. The CDR3 here is CAISESGRAPLGELFF. The CDR3 DNA is TGTGCCATCAGTGAGTCAGGCAGGGCGCCCCTCGGGGAGCTGTTTTTT.

This clonotype was seen ten or more times. The chain is built from TRBV2 and TRBJ2-1; no clear D gene. From germline, CDR1 is SNHLY and CDR2 FYNNEI. The ends were cut back, 6 bases at V and 13 bases at J, with 13 bases in the middle. The CDR3 contains 11 residues. In DNA, the CDR3 is TGTGCCAGCAGCGGAGACCCCATTCAGTTCTTC. It yields the protein CASSGDPIQFF. Supplemented by reference TRBV2 and TRBJ2-1, the full variable domain reads EPEVTQTPSHQVTQMGQEVILRCVPISNHLYFYWYRQILGQKVEFLVSFYNNEISEKSEIFDDQFSVERPDGSNFTLKIRSTKLEDSAMYFCASSGDPIQFFGPGTRLTVL.